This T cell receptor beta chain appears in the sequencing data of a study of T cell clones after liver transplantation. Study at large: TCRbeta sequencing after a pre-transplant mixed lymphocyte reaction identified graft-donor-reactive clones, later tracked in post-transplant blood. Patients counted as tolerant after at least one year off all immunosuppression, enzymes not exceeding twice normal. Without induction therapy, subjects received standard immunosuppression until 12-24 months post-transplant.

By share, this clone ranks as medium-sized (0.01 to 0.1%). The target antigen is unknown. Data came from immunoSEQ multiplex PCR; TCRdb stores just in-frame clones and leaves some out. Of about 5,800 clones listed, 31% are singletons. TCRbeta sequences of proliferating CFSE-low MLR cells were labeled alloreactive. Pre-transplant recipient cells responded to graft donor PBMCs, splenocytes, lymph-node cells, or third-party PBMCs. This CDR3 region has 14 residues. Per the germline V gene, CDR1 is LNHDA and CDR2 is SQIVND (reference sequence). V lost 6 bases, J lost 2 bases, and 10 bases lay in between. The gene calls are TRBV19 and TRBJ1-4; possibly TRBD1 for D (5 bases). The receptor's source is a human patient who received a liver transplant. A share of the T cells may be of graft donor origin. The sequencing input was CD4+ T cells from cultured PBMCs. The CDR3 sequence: CASRIRGTNEKLFF. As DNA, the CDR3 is TGTGCCAGTAGGATCCGGGGGACTAATGAAAAACTGTTTTTT.